The 20 T cell receptor beta chains listed next were all sequenced from one sample in a study of cytotoxic CD8 clonotypes in ibrutinib-treated CLL. TCRdb's table, derived via immunoSEQ multiplex PCR, lists solely in-frame clones and lacks some. The data contain 150,000 or so clones, roughly four fifths of them singletons. The material was PBMCs, obtained after 24 months of ibrutinib treatment. These receptors were taken from a human donor with chronic lymphocytic leukemia.

In nucleotides, the CDR3 is TGCGCCAGCAGCGGTACCTTATGGAACACTGAAGCTTTCTTT. Protein sequence: CASSGTLWNTEAFF. The chain couples TRBV5-1 to TRBJ1-1, with D hard to call. Germline V gives CDR1 SGHRS, CDR2 YFSETQ. The CDR3 runs 14 residues. V was shortened by 4 bases and J by 1 base, with 11 bases between the two germline ends. Variable domain in full (rest from reference TRBV5-1 and TRBJ1-1): KAGVTQTPRYLIKTRGQQVTLSCSPISGHRSVSWYQQTPGQGLQFLFEYFSETQRNKGNFPGRFSGRQFSNSRSEMNVSTLELGDSALYLCASSGTLWNTEAFFGQGTRLTVV.

The V call is TRBV29-1, the J call TRBJ2-1; possibly TRBD1 or TRBD2 for D (5 bases each). The germline V and J ends were trimmed by 7 bases and 5 bases, with 15 bases remaining between them. The CDR3 consists of 13 residues. CDR1 is SQVTM and CDR2 is ANQGSEA in the germline V gene. The CDR3 region is CSGGTRGNNEQFF. The CDR3 DNA follows: TGCAGCGGGGGGACCCGGGGAAACAATGAGCAGTTCTTC.

CDR3 coding DNA: TGTGCCAGCACTGGACAGCTCATGAACACTGAAGCTTTCTTT. This gives the protein CASTGQLMNTEAFF. V usage is TRBV6-1 and J usage is TRBJ1-1, with TRBD1 as a possible D gene (6 bases). Between the trimmed V and J ends, which lost 7 bases and 0 bases, there was a span of 12 bases. Germline V gives CDR1 MNHNS, CDR2 SASEGT. CDR3 size: 14 residues.

The chain is built from TRBV19 and TRBJ1-1; D gene uncertain. This CDR3 has 14 residues. Between the trimmed V and J ends, which lost 1 base and 0 bases, there was a span of 6 bases. Germline V gene lookup returns CDR1 LNHDA and CDR2 SQIVND (reference sequence). This CDR3 is CASSIGTMNTEAFF. In nucleotides, the CDR3 is TGTGCCAGTAGTATAGGCACCATGAACACTGAAGCTTTCTTT.

The CDR3 reads CASSEFTGTLLQETQYF. The CDR3 nucleotides read TGTGCCAGCAGTGAATTTACTGGGACTCTACTTCAAGAGACCCAGTACTTC. The J gene is TRBJ2-5, the V gene TRBV25-1, with D possibly matching TRBD2 (6 bases). The CDR3 is 17 amino acids. CDR1 is MGHDK, CDR2 SYGVNS, per germline. The ends were cut back, 1 base at V and 2 bases at J, with 17 bases in the middle.

The rearrangement joins TRBV4-1 to TRBJ2-3; tentatively, D is TRBD1 (6 bases). CDR1 and CDR2 from the germline V gene are MGHRA and YSYEKL. Trimming took 5 bases from V and 6 from J, leaving 24 bases between them. The CDR3 is 17 residues long. The CDR3 DNA reads as TGCGCCAGCAGCACTATATTTACAACACAGGGAACCGATACGCAGTATTTT. Protein sequence: CASSTIFTTQGTDTQYF.

The chain is built from TRBV6-4 and TRBJ2-3; D not certain. Per germline, CDR1 MRHNA and CDR2 SNTAGT. The CDR3 contains 14 residues. V was pared by 3 bases and J by 1 base, with 8 bases between. The CDR3 reads CASSERLGTDTQYF. The CDR3 nucleotides read TGTGCCAGCAGTGAACGGTTGGGCACAGATACGCAGTATTTT.

The CDR3 loop is CASSGDRGRTFGYTF. CDR3 sequence (DNA): TGCGCCAGCAGCGGCGACAGGGGGCGAACTTTTGGCTACACCTTC. This rearrangement joins TRBV5-1 to TRBJ1-2; 10 bases map to TRBD1. V lost 4 bases to trimming and J lost 7 bases; unmatched junction nucleotides: 10. Germline-derived CDR1 and CDR2 are SGHRS and YFSETQ. The CDR3 consists of 15 residues.

This chain links TRBV5-5 with TRBJ2-3; unclear D gene. CDR1 is SGHKS and CDR2 is YYEKEE in the germline V gene (reference sequence). V lost 2 bases, J lost 2 bases, and 9 bases lay in between. CDR3 size: 14 residues. Here the CDR3 DNA reads TGTGCCAGCAGCTTCCCCAGGATCACAGATACGCAGTATTTT. As protein: CASSFPRITDTQYF.

The V and J genes are TRBV28 and TRBJ1-4, with 9 bases aligning to TRBD1. V trimming: 4 bases; J trimming: 8 bases; junction bases outside the gene matches: 5. Germline loops: CDR1 MDHEN, CDR2 SYDVKM. The CDR3 is 14 amino acids. CDR3 sequence (DNA): TGTGCCAGCAGTTGGGGGACAGGGCAGGAAAAACTGTTTTTT. This encodes CASSWGTGQEKLFF.

The chain is built from TRBV27 and TRBJ1-2, with D maybe TRBD1 (5 bases). V was pared by 6 bases and J by 4 bases, with 18 bases between. CDR3 size: 15 residues. Germline assignment: CDR1 MNHEY and CDR2 SMNVEV (reference sequence). The CDR3 reads CASSPAGGVSYGYTF. The DNA for the CDR3 is TGTGCCAGCAGCCCGGCGGGGGGGGTAAGCTATGGCTACACCTTC.

The chain joins TRBV13 to TRBJ2-5; 10 nucleotides match TRBD2. Losses at the gene ends were 1 base for V and 5 bases for J; bases not matched to a gene: 7. This CDR3 is built from 16 residues. Germline V gene sequence: CDR1 PRHDT, CDR2 FYEKMQ (reference sequence). The CDR3 region has the DNA TGTGCCAGCAGCTTAGCCGGGCTAGCGGGAGCGGAGACCCAGTACTTC. As protein: CASSLAGLAGAETQYF.

The rearrangement joins TRBV2 to TRBJ2-7; D is ambiguous. Germline V gene lookup returns CDR1 SNHLY and CDR2 FYNNEI. The CDR3 has 13 amino acids. V was shortened by 2 bases and J by 3 bases, with 8 bases between the two germline ends. CDR3 nucleotide sequence: TGTGCCAGCAGTGAATCACATGTCTACGAGCAGTACTTC. Encoded protein: CASSESHVYEQYF.

This clone has a handful of counts. The rearrangement joins TRBV25-1 to TRBJ1-2; weak D call: TRBD1 (5 bases). This CDR3 has 12 residues. With 4 bases removed from V and 8 bases from J, the gap between germline ends came to 11 bases. From germline, CDR1 is MGHDK and CDR2 SYGVNS. CDR3 nucleotide sequence: TGTGCCAGCAGTGGGGGGATGAGGGGCTACACCTTC. This sequence encodes CASSGGMRGYTF.

This chain connects TRBV28 to TRBJ1-2; unclear D gene. This CDR3 is 13 amino acids long. Germline V lookup: CDR1 MDHEN, CDR2 SYDVKM. Trimming removed 3 bases from V and 3 bases from J, with 8 bases in between. The chain's CDR3 is CASSFKVDYGYTF. The CDR3 bases are TGTGCCAGCAGTTTCAAGGTAGACTATGGCTACACCTTC.

This clone showed up just once. The chain links TRBV5-1 to TRBJ2-5; possible D gene TRBD1, 6 bases. Germline CDR1 is SGHRS and CDR2 is YFSETQ. The CDR3 has 14 amino acids. V lost 2 bases and J 4 bases, leaving 12 bases between the germline ends. CDR3 protein: CASSFGRGGETQYF. CDR3 coding DNA: TGCGCCAGCAGCTTCGGCAGGGGCGGAGAGACCCAGTACTTC.

This clone showed up just a few times. The chain joins TRBV7-3 to TRBJ2-5, with D possibly TRBD1 on 5 matching bases. The CDR3 sequence is 15 residues long. Between the trimmed V and J ends, which lost 5 bases and 2 bases, there was a span of 15 bases. Germline loops: CDR1 SGHTA, CDR2 FQGTGA. CDR3 in amino acids: CASSPNGRVQETQYF. The CDR3 DNA sequence: TGTGCCAGCAGCCCCAACGGCAGGGTGCAAGAGACCCAGTACTTC.

The chain uses TRBV5-6 and TRBJ1-1; D gene unclear. The germline V gene has CDR1 SGHDT and CDR2 YYEEEE. The CDR3 consists of 13 residues. With 2 bases removed from V and 1 base from J, the gap between germline ends came to 6 bases. In DNA form, the CDR3 reads TGTGCCAGCAGCTTCCAGCCGAACACTGAAGCTTTCTTT. This codes for CASSFQPNTEAFF.

This clone was counted once. The rearrangement joins TRBV5-1 to TRBJ2-3; 12 nucleotides align to TRBD2. Germline V gene lookup returns CDR1 SGHRS and CDR2 YFSETQ. This CDR3 is 16 amino acids long. V dropped 3 bases and J dropped 0; count of bases not matched to a gene: 2. CDR3 region: CASSSGLAGSTDTQYF. Here the CDR3 DNA reads TGCGCCAGCAGCTCCGGACTAGCGGGGAGCACAGATACGCAGTATTTT. The entire variable domain, with the rest obtained from reference TRBV5-1 and TRBJ2-3, is as follows: KAGVTQTPRYLIKTRGQQVTLSCSPISGHRSVSWYQQTPGQGLQFLFEYFSETQRNKGNFPGRFSGRQFSNSRSEMNVSTLELGDSALYLCASSSGLAGSTDTQYFGPGTRLTVL.

The CDR3 protein is CASSPRGKEQFF. The CDR3, as DNA: TGTGCCAGCAGTCCCAGGGGGAAGGAGCAGTTCTTC. This chain joins TRBV5-5 and TRBJ2-1, with 7 bases matching TRBD1. Germline lookup yields CDR1 SGHKS and CDR2 YYEKEE (reference sequence). The CDR3 spans 12 residues. J gave up 10 bases and V 5 bases, and 6 bases lay outside the gene matches. Together with reference TRBV5-5 and TRBJ2-1, the CDR3 gives the full variable domain: DAGVTQSPTHLIKTRGQQVTLRCSPISGHKSVSWYQQVLGQGPQFIFQYYEKEERGRGNFPDRFSARQFPNYSSELNVNALLLGDSALYLCASSPRGKEQFFGPGTRLTVL.